These 13 T cell receptor beta chains came from one sample sequenced in a study of T cell repertoires in cytomegalovirus infection. No antigen has been identified for these receptors. TCRdb re-derived calls from the reads in MiXCR, one entry per CDR3 protein. Here the sample spans about 51,000 distinct CDR3 sequences, about 18% being singletons. Sequenced material: CD8+ T cells from cultured PBMCs, taken from culture after CMV antigen stimulation. These receptors were obtained from a human donor in good health (CMV status not recorded). Some clones in this sample may be carry-over from other donors' samples.

In this sample, this clonotype turned up many times. The chain joins TRBV7-8 to TRBJ2-3; 8 bases match TRBD1. V gave up 6 bases and J gave up 1 base; unmatched junction bases: 9. The length of the CDR3 is 16 residues. The germline gives CDR1 SGHVS, CDR2 FQNEAQ. The CDR3 nucleotides read TGTGCCAGCAGTAGAGTTGGGGGACAGGGCACAGATACGCAGTATTTT. Its protein is CASSRVGGQGTDTQYF. Combining the CDR3 with reference TRBV7-8 and TRBJ2-3 gives the whole variable domain GAGVSQSPRYKVAKRGQDVALRCDPISGHVSLFWYQQALGQGPEFLTYFQNEAQLDKSGLPSDRFFAERPEGSVSTLKIQRTQQEDSAVYLCASSRVGGQGTDTQYFGPGTRLTVL.

The chain uses TRBV4-1 and TRBJ2-7; D unclear. The V gene's germline CDR1 is MGHRA and CDR2 YSYEKL. The V and J ends lost 3 bases and 5 bases respectively, with 20 bases between them. The length of the CDR3 is 16 residues. The CDR3 coding sequence is TGCGCCAGCAGCCATAGTCCAGATTCCGCCTCGAACGAGCAGTACTTC. It specifies CASSHSPDSASNEQYF.

In this sample, this clonotype turned up a few times. The chain carries TRBV7-8 and TRBJ2-1; D unresolved. The CDR3 extends over 15 amino acids. The germline V gene encodes CDR1 SGHVS and CDR2 FQNEAQ. The ends were cut back, 5 bases at V and 0 bases at J, with 11 bases in the middle. CDR3 DNA sequence: TGTGCCAGCAGCCCAGACTCGAGCTCCTACAATGAGCAGTTCTTC. This encodes CASSPDSSSYNEQFF.

This clonotype has more than one count but fewer than ten. The CDR3 DNA sequence: TGTGCCATCAGTGCAGCGGGAGCCTCCTACGAGCAGTACTTC. Translating gives CAISAAGASYEQYF. The V gene is TRBV10-3, the J gene TRBJ2-7; 8 bases line up with TRBD2. V trimming: 4 bases; J trimming: 0 bases; junction bases outside the gene matches: 2. This CDR3 is built from 14 residues. Germline CDR1 ENHRY, CDR2 SYGVKD.

A few counts support this clonotype. This chain links TRBV7-8 with TRBJ1-1, with D perhaps matching TRBD1 (6 bases). The germline CDR1 and CDR2 sequences are SGHVS and FQNEAQ. CDR3 length: 13 residues. V gave up 0 bases and J gave up 11 bases, with 13 bases separating them. DNA of the CDR3: TGTGCCAGCAGCTTAGCGTCAGGGGCGGTGGCTTTCTTT. Encoded protein: CASSLASGAVAFF.

This rearrangement joins TRBV6-2 or TRBV6-3 to TRBJ2-1; 12 positions match TRBD2. CDR1 and CDR2 from the germline V gene are MNHEY and SVGEGT. Trimming removed 2 bases from V and 0 bases from J; junction bases left unmatched: 5. The CDR3 contains 18 residues. CDR3 amino acids: CASSYGLAGFSSYNEQFF. The DNA of the CDR3 is TGTGCCAGCAGTTACGGACTAGCGGGGTTCTCCTCCTACAATGAGCAGTTCTTC.

This clonotype was counted a few times. The V call is TRBV11-3, the J call TRBJ2-5; D unclear. V was trimmed by 0 bases and J by 4 bases, leaving 9 bases between them. This CDR3 is built from 14 residues. Germline assignment: CDR1 SGHNT and CDR2 YENEEA. The DNA for the CDR3 is TGTGCCAGCAGCTTAGAAATATGGGGAGAGACCCAGTACTTC. Protein sequence: CASSLEIWGETQYF.

This clonotype has more than one count but fewer than ten. The chain links TRBV27 to TRBJ2-1, with TRBD2 identical over 9 bases. V was pared by 7 bases and J by 7 bases, with 14 bases of the junction left unmatched. The CDR3 has 16 residues. CDR1 MNHEY and CDR2 SMNVEV come from the germline V gene (reference sequence). For the CDR3, the DNA is TGTGCCAGCATCCTCCGAGATAGCGGGAGTAAGAATGAGCAGTTCTTC. Translating gives CASILRDSGSKNEQFF.

The chain is built from TRBV7-2 and TRBJ2-7; D uncertain. Germline values: CDR1 SGHTA, CDR2 FQGNSA. V gave up 1 base and J gave up 3 bases, with 7 bases separating them. The CDR3 consists of 13 residues. The CDR3 DNA follows: TGTGCCAGCAGCTTAGTACTCTACTACGAGCAGTACTTC. Its translation: CASSLVLYYEQYF.

The CDR3 spells CASKGGADTQYF. The DNA of the CDR3 is TGTGCCAGCAAGGGGGGGGCGGATACGCAGTATTTT. This chain connects TRBV12-3 or TRBV12-4 to TRBJ2-3; weak D call: TRBD2 (7 bases). The CDR3 sequence is 12 residues long. The V end was cut by 7 bases, the J end by 6 bases, with 11 bases between.

The chain combines TRBV4-1 with TRBJ2-7; possible D gene TRBD1, 6 bases. Deletions cut 0 bases from V and 2 bases from J, with 14 bases between. The length of the CDR3 is 16 residues. Germline CDR1 MGHRA, CDR2 YSYEKL. The CDR3, as DNA: TGCGCCAGCAGCCAAGAACCGGGCAGGGGAACCTACGAGCAGTACTTC. It is translated as CASSQEPGRGTYEQYF.

The table lists this clonotype with many counts. The chain combines TRBV30 with TRBJ1-2, with 7 bases fitting TRBD1. The V and J ends lost 3 bases and 4 bases, in that order; junction bases with no gene match: 5. This CDR3 comprises 13 residues. Germline loops: CDR1 GTSNPN, CDR2 SVGIG (reference sequence). This CDR3 reads CAWRAWDSYGYTF. CDR3 in DNA: TGTGCCTGGAGGGCCTGGGACAGCTATGGCTACACCTTC.

This rearrangement joins TRBV20-1 to TRBJ1-2, with D unresolved. CDR1 and CDR2 (germline): DFQATT, SNEGSKA (reference sequence). The CDR3 loop spans 13 amino acids. V was shortened by 0 bases and J by 2 bases, with 7 bases between the two germline ends. The CDR3 region has the DNA TGCAGTGCTAGAGAAAGGGAAAACTATGGCTACACCTTC. Translated, it gives CSARERENYGYTF.